Below, 28 T cell receptor beta chains from the same sample are listed, as sequenced in a study. TCRdb independently ran MiXCR on the 5' RACE reads; one entry per CDR3 protein. The data contain roughly 40,000 distinct CDR3 sequences, just under 30% of them seen just once; the ten biggest clones take up around 3.5%. Input material: memory CD4+ T cells sorted from a lymph node. The subset is: memory CD4+ T cells, CD4+CD45RO+CD25-. The receptors derive from a female donor with breast cancer.

The table lists this clonotype with a few counts. V gene TRBV6-5 combines with J gene TRBJ2-7; D is possibly TRBD1 (5 bases). Germline CDR1 MNHEY, CDR2 SVGAGI. The germline V and J ends were trimmed by 0 bases and 5 bases, with 8 bases remaining between them. There are 13 residues in the CDR3. The CDR3 DNA sequence: TGTGCCAGCAGTTACTCTAGGGGAAACGAGCAGTACTTC. Translated, it gives CASSYSRGNEQYF.

By share, this clonotype counts as medium-sized (0.01 to 0.1%). V usage is TRBV12-3 or TRBV12-4 and J usage is TRBJ2-7; 9 positions agree with TRBD2. Losses at the gene ends were 3 bases for V and 6 bases for J; bases not matched to a gene: 6. The CDR3 extends over 14 amino acids. The CDR3 nucleotides are TGTGCCAGCAGTTTGTTAGCGGGAGCTAGCGAGCAGTACTTC. It yields the protein CASSLLAGASEQYF.

The V gene is TRBV5-1, the J gene TRBJ1-6; tentatively, D is TRBD1 (5 bases). Trimming took off 5 bases at V and 0 bases at J, with 9 bases between the two ends. The CDR3 sequence is 15 residues long. Germline assignment: CDR1 SGHRS and CDR2 YFSETQ. The DNA for the CDR3 is TGCGCCAGCAGGAGAGACAGCTCCTATAATTCACCCCTCCACTTT. Amino acids: CASRRDSSYNSPLHF. The complete variable domain, with remaining parts taken from reference TRBV5-1 and TRBJ1-6, reads KAGVTQTPRYLIKTRGQQVTLSCSPISGHRSVSWYQQTPGQGLQFLFEYFSETQRNKGNFPGRFSGRQFSNSRSEMNVSTLELGDSALYLCASRRDSSYNSPLHFGNGTRLTVT.

This chain links TRBV4-2 with TRBJ1-1; D call uncertain. Trimming removed 5 bases from V and 6 bases from J, with 13 bases in between. Per germline, CDR1 LGHNA and CDR2 YNFKEQ. This CDR3 contains 13 residues. As DNA, the CDR3 is TGTGCCAGCAGCGTTGAGGGAGCCGCTGAAGCTTTCTTT. This gives the protein CASSVEGAAEAFF.

The chain couples TRBV5-1 to TRBJ2-1, with TRBD1 identical over 8 bases. Germline V gene data show CDR1 as SGHRS and CDR2 as YFSETQ. Germline trimming cut 4 bases from V and 8 bases from J; bases unmatched to any gene: 11. The CDR3 is 15 residues long. The CDR3 loop is CASSRGAGGWDEQFF. DNA of the CDR3: TGCGCCAGCAGCCGTGGGGCAGGGGGCTGGGATGAGCAGTTCTTC.

J is TRBJ1-6 and V is TRBV6-1; 9 nucleotides agree with TRBD1. CDR3 length: 15 residues. Trimming took 6 bases from V and 9 from J; bases not matched to a gene: 9. Germline CDR1 MNHNS, CDR2 SASEGT. CDR3 loop: CASSRRDRDGSPLHF. In DNA form, the CDR3 reads TGTGCCAGCAGCCGTAGGGACAGGGACGGTTCACCCCTCCACTTT.

This clonotype has a count of ten or more. The J gene is TRBJ2-7, the V gene TRBV7-2; 12 bases agree with TRBD2. The CDR3 is 15 residues long. The ends lost 4 bases at V and 6 bases at J; junction bases unmatched: 7. Germline V gives CDR1 SGHTA, CDR2 FQGNSA. The CDR3 region has the DNA TGTGCCAGCAGCTCTAATCTAGCGGGGGGGCTCGAGCAGTACTTC. Translation gives CASSSNLAGGLEQYF.

This clonotype was found a few times. The rearrangement uses TRBV7-9 and TRBJ2-1; 12 positions match TRBD2. With V trimmed by 2 bases and J by 8 bases, 4 bases remained unmatched. The CDR3 extends over 15 amino acids. The germline V gene encodes CDR1 SEHNR and CDR2 FQNEAQ (reference sequence). The CDR3 DNA follows: TGTGCCAGCAGCTTAAGGAGACTAGCGGGGGATGAGCAGTTCTTC. Protein product: CASSLRRLAGDEQFF.

This chain links TRBV29-1 with TRBJ2-1; a possible D gene is TRBD2 (5 bases). The CDR3 covers 13 residues. Germline V lookup: CDR1 SQVTM, CDR2 ANQGSEA. The ends were cut back, 4 bases at V and 6 bases at J, with 13 bases in the middle. Here the CDR3 reads CSVGGKVRNEQFF. As DNA, the CDR3 is TGCAGCGTTGGAGGGAAAGTCCGCAATGAGCAGTTCTTC.

This clonotype came up once. CDR3 amino acids: CSARGGGQTSYEQYF. The CDR3 region has the DNA TGCAGTGCTAGAGGAGGCGGACAGACCTCCTACGAGCAGTACTTC. The rearrangement links TRBV20-1 to TRBJ2-7; D perhaps matches TRBD1 (6 bases). V dropped 1 base and J dropped 0 bases, with 13 bases sitting between them. Germline V gene sequence: CDR1 DFQATT, CDR2 SNEGSKA (reference sequence). The CDR3 totals 15 residues.

The V call is TRBV4-2, the J call TRBJ2-5; D not resolved. The CDR3 length is 15 residues. Trimming left V 1 base short and J 1 base short, with 10 bases between. Germline V gene data show CDR1 as LGHNA and CDR2 as YNFKEQ. The CDR3 protein is CASSQGDGIQETQYF. In DNA, the CDR3 is TGTGCCAGCAGCCAAGGTGACGGCATCCAAGAGACCCAGTACTTC.

Only a few counts were recorded for this clonotype. The J gene is TRBJ2-7, the V gene TRBV7-9; no clear D gene. V shed 1 base and J shed 5 bases, with 6 bases lying between them. There are 12 residues in the CDR3. Germline CDR1 and CDR2: SEHNR and FQNEAQ (reference sequence). CDR3 protein: CASSLGRNEQYF. For the CDR3, the DNA is TGTGCCAGCAGCTTAGGGCGGAACGAGCAGTACTTC.

In this sample, this clonotype turned up once. The chain couples TRBV7-2 to TRBJ1-5; D not resolved. The V gene lost 5 bases and the J gene lost 4 bases, with 12 bases spanning the gap. Germline V CDR1 and CDR2: SGHTA, FQGNSA. The CDR3 contains 14 residues. The CDR3 protein is CASSAAGRNQPQHF. CDR3 bases: TGTGCCAGCAGCGCCGCCGGTAGGAATCAGCCCCAGCATTTT.

J is TRBJ2-5 and V is TRBV15; 8 bases are a match to TRBD2. Germline assignment: CDR1 LNHNV and CDR2 YYDKDF (reference sequence). This CDR3 has 14 residues. Losses at the gene ends were 0 bases for V and 7 bases for J; bases not matched to a gene: 4. DNA of the CDR3: TGTGCCACCAGCAGAGATCGCGCGGGAGGGACCCAGTACTTC. Encoded protein: CATSRDRAGGTQYF.

The chain carries TRBV20-1 and TRBJ2-1, with D uncertain. V lost 0 bases and J 8 bases, leaving 20 bases between the germline ends. CDR1 and CDR2 (germline): DFQATT, SNEGSKA (reference sequence). This CDR3 region has 16 residues. CDR3 DNA sequence: TGCAGTGCTAGAGATATGGTGGGCAAGGTTTGGGATGAGCAGTTCTTC. This sequence encodes CSARDMVGKVWDEQFF.

A few counts support this clonotype. The rearrangement links TRBV6-1 to TRBJ2-3; 7 nucleotides agree with TRBD1. V shed 5 bases and J 3 bases; nucleotides not matched to a gene: 8. The CDR3 spans 15 residues. The germline CDR1 and CDR2 sequences are MNHNS and SASEGT. CDR3 sequence reads: CASSFVGQATDTQYF. The DNA of the CDR3 is TGTGCCAGCAGTTTTGTCGGACAGGCGACAGATACGCAGTATTTT.

The rearrangement links TRBV7-2 to TRBJ1-5; D may be TRBD1 (5 bases). V lost 5 bases, J lost 4 bases, and 9 bases lay in between. The length of the CDR3 is 13 residues. CDR1 is SGHTA and CDR2 is FQGNSA in the germline V gene. CDR3 nucleotide sequence: TGTGCCAGCAGCGAGACAGTTAATCAGCCCCAGCATTTT. Residues: CASSETVNQPQHF. Supplemented by reference TRBV7-2 and TRBJ1-5, the full variable domain reads GAGVSQSPSNKVTEKGKDVELRCDPISGHTALYWYRQSLGQGLEFLIYFQGNSAPDKSGLPSDRFSAERTGGSVSTLTIQRTQQEDSAVYLCASSETVNQPQHFGDGTRLSIL.

This clonotype was observed a few times. The chain uses TRBV12-3 or TRBV12-4 and TRBJ1-5; D gene uncertain. Trimming left V 3 bases short and J 3 bases short, with 12 bases between. The CDR3 extends over 15 amino acids. The CDR3 loop reads CASSLGNRSNQPQHF. The CDR3 DNA reads as TGTGCCAGCAGTTTGGGTAATCGGTCCAATCAGCCCCAGCATTTT.

This clonotype was seen only a few times. The chain has TRBV6-5 and TRBJ2-1, with 9 bases that match TRBD2. The CDR3 consists of 16 residues. Germline V lookup: CDR1 MNHEY, CDR2 SVGAGI. V lost 0 bases, J lost 5 bases, and 5 bases stayed unmatched. The CDR3 loop is CASSYSVAGGDNEQFF. In nucleotides, the CDR3 is TGTGCCAGCAGTTACTCCGTCGCGGGGGGGGACAATGAGCAGTTCTTC.

The rearrangement uses TRBV4-2 and TRBJ1-1, with D perhaps matching TRBD1 (5 bases). The CDR3 runs to 13 residues. In germline, CDR1 is LGHNA, CDR2 YNFKEQ. Trimming took off 0 bases at V and 5 bases at J, with 7 bases between the two ends. The CDR3: CASSQEQVTEAFF. The CDR3 bases are TGTGCCAGCAGCCAAGAACAGGTGACTGAAGCTTTCTTT.

This clonotype was seen a handful of times. V and J are TRBV4-1 and TRBJ1-5; unclear D gene. The CDR3 length is 15 residues. The germline V gene encodes CDR1 MGHRA and CDR2 YSYEKL. The V end was cut by 3 bases, the J end by 0 bases, with 9 bases between. The CDR3 is CASSQRDLSNQPQHF. DNA for the CDR3: TGCGCCAGCAGCCAGAGAGACCTTAGCAATCAGCCCCAGCATTTT.

This clonotype showed up just a few times. The V gene is TRBV29-1, the J gene TRBJ1-2, with 7 bases identical to TRBD1. Trimming removed 3 bases from V and 5 bases from J; junction bases left unmatched: 12. CDR3 length equals 15 residues. Germline loops: CDR1 SQVTM, CDR2 ANQGSEA. CDR3 loop: CSVDSSGTAEYGYTF. CDR3 sequence (DNA): TGCAGCGTTGACTCGTCCGGGACAGCCGAGTATGGCTACACCTTC. The full variable domain, in which reference TRBV29-1 and TRBJ1-2 provide the parts outside the CDR3, is SAVISQKPSRDICQRGTSLTIQCQVDSQVTMMFWYRQQPGQSLTLIATANQGSEATYESGFVIDKFPISRPNLTFSTLTVSNMSPEDSSIYLCSVDSSGTAEYGYTFGSGTRLTVV.

Here the CDR3 reads CATSRDTLGSSGELFF. The CDR3 region has the DNA TGTGCCACCAGCAGGGATACACTAGGTTCTAGCGGGGAGCTGTTTTTT. V is TRBV15 and J is TRBJ2-2, with D maybe TRBD2 (5 bases). The CDR3 has 16 amino acids. Germline CDR1 is LNHNV and CDR2 is YYDKDF (reference sequence). The V gene lost 3 bases and the J gene lost 7 bases, with 18 bases spanning the gap.

The J gene is TRBJ2-2, the V gene TRBV4-1; 7 bases are shared with TRBD1. The CDR3 totals 18 residues. Per the germline V gene, CDR1 is MGHRA and CDR2 is YSYEKL. V shed 2 bases, J shed 4 bases, and the junction held 13 bases outside the gene matches. CDR3 in DNA: TGCGCCAGCAGCCAACTATTCGTGAGACAGGGTGGCACCGGGGAGCTGTTTTTT. Translating gives CASSQLFVRQGGTGELFF.

This clonotype has a single count. This rearrangement joins TRBV24-1 to TRBJ2-2; maybe TRBD1 (5 bases). CDR1 is KGHDR and CDR2 is SFDVKD in the germline V gene. V lost 2 bases and J 5 bases, leaving 14 bases between the germline ends. This CDR3 comprises 16 residues. DNA of the CDR3: TGTGCCACCAGTGATTCCCCGACTTCAGGGACCGGGGAGCTGTTTTTT. This translates into CATSDSPTSGTGELFF.

The chain carries TRBV9 and TRBJ2-1; TRBD1 or TRBD2 may be the D gene (6 bases each). Germline values: CDR1 SGDLS, CDR2 YYNGEE. V lost 2 bases to trimming and J lost 9 bases, with 18 bases between them. CDR3 length: 15 amino acids. The CDR3 protein is CASSVNPRGASEQFF. CDR3 nucleotide sequence: TGTGCCAGCAGCGTTAACCCAAGGGGGGCGAGTGAGCAGTTCTTC.

The genes are TRBV25-1 and TRBJ2-5, with a possible D match to TRBD2 (6 bases). CDR3 size: 14 residues. The V gene's germline CDR1 is MGHDK and CDR2 SYGVNS. V was cut by 5 bases and J by 4 bases, with 14 bases left in between. The CDR3 spells CASSPRVEGETQYF. CDR3 in DNA: TGTGCCAGCAGTCCCCGTGTGGAGGGAGAGACCCAGTACTTC.

CDR3 protein: CASSYETQRAHRTDTQYF. The CDR3 DNA is TGTGCCAGCAGTTACGAAACCCAAAGGGCGCACCGGACAGATACGCAGTATTTT. V and J are TRBV6-2 or TRBV6-3 and TRBJ2-3, with no clear D. The V gene lost 2 bases and the J gene lost 3 bases, with 21 bases spanning the gap. This CDR3 spans 18 amino acids. Germline loops: CDR1 MNHEY, CDR2 SVGEGT.